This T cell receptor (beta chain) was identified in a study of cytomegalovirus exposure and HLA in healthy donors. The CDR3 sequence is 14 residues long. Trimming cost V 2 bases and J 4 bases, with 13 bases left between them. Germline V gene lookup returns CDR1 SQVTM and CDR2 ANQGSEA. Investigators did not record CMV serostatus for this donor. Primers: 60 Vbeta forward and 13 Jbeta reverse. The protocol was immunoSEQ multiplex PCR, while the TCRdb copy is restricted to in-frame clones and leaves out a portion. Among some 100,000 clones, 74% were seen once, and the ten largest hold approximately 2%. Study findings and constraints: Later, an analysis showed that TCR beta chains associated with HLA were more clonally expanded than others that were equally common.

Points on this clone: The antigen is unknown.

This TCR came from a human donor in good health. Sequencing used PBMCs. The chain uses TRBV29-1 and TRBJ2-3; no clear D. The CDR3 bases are TGCAGCGTTGAATCTCCGGATGCGGCAGATACGCAGTATTTT. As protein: CSVESPDAADTQYF.